The rows below give T cell receptor beta chains drawn from one sample of a study of cytomegalovirus exposure and HLA in healthy donors. Repertoires were generated with immunoSEQ multiplex PCR, while TCRdb's copy carries only in-frame clones and drops some. This sample has approximately 270,000 clones, with approximately 80% found just once. The material sequenced was PBMCs. These receptors originate from a girl aged 2 to 9 in good health and CMV-seronegative. Each CDR3 is given with its conserved first and last residue. The D gene is left open where the match is weak. Only part of the rows carry a size: once, few, many, or a class if the clone is expanded.

TRBD2	TRBV6-5	.	TRBJ2-1	CASSLTGGANNEQFF	TGTGCCAGCAGTCTAACGGGGGGGGCCAACAATGAGCAGTTCTTC
TRBD1	TRBV7-3	few	TRBJ1-2	CASSLTGTGVGYTF	TGTGCCAGCAGCTTAACAGGGACAGGGGTCGGCTACACCTTC
.	TRBV4-1	.	TRBJ2-7	CASSQVVQGSYEQYF	TGCGCCAGCAGCCAAGTTGTACAGGGCTCCTACGAGCAGTACTTC
.	TRBV6-4	.	TRBJ1-2	CASTSGWYGYTF	TGTGCCAGCACCTCAGGGTGGTATGGCTACACCTTC
TRBD1	TRBV5-6	few	TRBJ1-4	CASSFGTVYEKLFF	TGTGCCAGCAGCTTCGGGACAGTATATGAAAAACTGTTTTTT
TRBD1	TRBV5-4	.	TRBJ1-2	CASSRTGVGGYTF	TGTGCCAGCAGCCGGACAGGGGTGGGCGGCTACACCTTC
TRBD2	TRBV9	.	TRBJ2-3	CASSGLAGGTTDTQYF	TGTGCCAGCAGCGGGCTAGCGGGGGGGACGACAGATACGCAGTATTTT
.	TRBV10-3	.	TRBJ1-2	CAISVYGANYGYTF	TGTGCCATCAGTGTGTACGGGGCTAACTATGGCTACACCTTC
TRBD1	TRBV5-1	once	TRBJ1-5	CASSLLRDRESSQPQHF	TGCGCCAGCAGCCTCCTGAGGGACAGGGAGAGTAGTCAGCCCCAGCATTTT
.	TRBV6-6	.	TRBJ2-7	CASSRWTEHYEGQYF	TGTGCTAGCAGTCGCTGGACAGAGCACTACGAAGGGCAGTACTTC
.	TRBV6-1	.	TRBJ1-3	CASSYNSHGNTIYF	TGTGCCAGCAGTTATAACAGCCACGGAAACACCATATATTTT
TRBD1	TRBV18	.	TRBJ1-5	CASSQGTGGNQPQHF	TGTGCCAGCTCACAAGGGACAGGGGGAAATCAGCCCCAGCATTTT
TRBD1	TRBV6-1	.	TRBJ1-5	CASSRDRAREQPQHF	TGTGCCAGCAGTCGGGACAGGGCTAGGGAGCAGCCCCAGCATTTT
TRBD2	TRBV19	once	TRBJ2-3	CASSTSRGEDTQYF	TGTGCCAGTAGTACCTCCCGGGGGGAGGATACGCAGTATTTT
.	TRBV4-1	.	TRBJ1-3	CASSRRGSGNAIYF	TGCGCCAGCAGCCGCAGGGGAAGTGGAAACGCCATATATTTT
TRBD2	TRBV7-9	few	TRBJ2-7	CATESGGAPYEQYF	TGTGCCACCGAGTCGGGAGGGGCCCCCTACGAGCAGTACTTC
.	TRBV27	.	TRBJ1-5	CASSLMSGGGQPQHF	TGTGCCAGCAGTTTAATGAGTGGGGGAGGGCAGCCCCAGCATTTT
.	TRBV7-9	.	TRBJ2-5	CASSLRSDNRRTQYF	TGTGCCAGCAGCTTAAGGTCGGACAATAGGCGGACCCAGTACTTC
.	TRBV4-2	.	TRBJ2-4	CASSPSTQGAKNIQYF	TGTGCCAGCAGCCCTTCTACCCAGGGGGCCAAAAACATTCAGTACTTC
TRBD1	TRBV7-3	.	TRBJ2-2	CASSRGQGGTGELFF	TGTGCCAGCAGCCGGGGACAGGGAGGAACCGGGGAGCTGTTTTTT
.	TRBV14	few	TRBJ2-1	CASSLKALWGHNEQFF	TGTGCCAGCAGCCTGAAGGCCTTGTGGGGGCACAATGAGCAGTTCTTC
TRBD1	TRBV15	.	TRBJ2-7	CATSPRGRRSYEQYF	TGTGCCACCAGCCCAAGGGGGCGTCGTTCCTACGAGCAGTACTTC
.	TRBV18	.	TRBJ2-1	CASSVGQYNEQFF	TGTGCCAGCTCAGTCGGACAGTACAATGAGCAGTTCTTC
.	TRBV19	once	TRBJ2-7	CASSLRGEQYF	TGTGCCAGTAGTCTCAGGGGAGAGCAGTACTTC
.	TRBV6-5	.	TRBJ1-3	CASSYTSGDGNTIYF	TGTGCCAGCAGTTACACAAGCGGGGACGGAAACACCATATATTTT
.	TRBV28	.	TRBJ2-1	CASRSRDIRSYNEQFF	TGTGCCAGCAGATCCCGGGACATACGTTCCTACAATGAGCAGTTCTTC
.	TRBV2	once	TRBJ2-7	CASRGTAQYF	TGTGCCAGCCGCGGGACCGCGCAGTACTTC
.	TRBV10-3	.	TRBJ1-1	CAISESAGMNTEAFF	TGTGCCATCAGTGAGTCCGCGGGTATGAACACTGAAGCTTTCTTT
.	TRBV30	.	TRBJ1-2	CAWSGAARGYTF	TGTGCCTGGAGTGGGGCCGCGCGTGGCTACACCTTC
.	TRBV7-6	.	TRBJ2-6	CASSLGANRPHSGANVLTF	TGTGCCAGCAGCTTAGGTGCGAACAGGCCACACTCTGGGGCCAACGTCCTGACTTTC
.	TRBV6-1	.	TRBJ1-2	CASSGTQGINYGYTF	TGTGCCAGCAGTGGAACTCAGGGAATTAACTATGGCTACACCTTC
.	TRBV5-1	.	TRBJ1-4	CASSTVVEEKLFF	TGCGCCAGCAGCACAGTGGTGGAAGAAAAACTGTTTTTT
.	TRBV14	.	TRBJ1-2	CASSRDSKNYGYTF	TGTGCCAGCAGCCGGGACTCCAAGAACTATGGCTACACCTTC
.	TRBV7-6	.	TRBJ1-5	CASSLQSNQPQHF	TGTGCCAGCAGCTTACAGAGCAATCAGCCCCAGCATTTT
.	TRBV23-1	.	TRBJ2-7	CASSPTGTYSSYEQYF	TGCGCCAGCAGTCCAACCGGGACTTACAGCTCCTACGAGCAGTACTTC
TRBD2	TRBV7-9	.	TRBJ2-5	CASSSTSGRKETQYF	TGTGCCAGCAGCTCGACTAGCGGGAGAAAGGAGACCCAGTACTTC
.	TRBV7-3	few	TRBJ2-2	CASSLTPRGRGRGELFF	TGTGCCAGCAGCTTAACCCCCCGCGGCAGGGGAAGGGGGGAGCTGTTTTTT
TRBD2	TRBV27	.	TRBJ2-7	CASSETSGGAYEQYF	TGTGCCAGCAGTGAGACTAGCGGGGGGGCCTACGAGCAGTACTTC
TRBD2	TRBV27	few	TRBJ2-1	CASSLTGWEWGLAPNEQFF	TGTGCCAGCAGTTTAACTGGATGGGAGTGGGGACTAGCACCCAATGAGCAGTTCTTC
TRBD2	TRBV27	.	TRBJ2-7	CASSLPGLAAYEQYF	TGTGCCAGCAGTTTACCGGGACTAGCGGCATACGAGCAGTACTTC
TRBD1	TRBV4-2	.	TRBJ1-2	CASSRPGQRNYGYTF	TGTGCCAGCAGCCGCCCGGGACAGAGAAACTATGGCTACACCTTC
.	TRBV5-8	.	TRBJ2-7	CASSQSDREQYF	TGTGCCAGCAGCCAGAGTGACAGGGAGCAGTACTTC
.	TRBV11-2	.	TRBJ1-1	CASSSRQPNTEAFF	TGTGCCAGCAGCTCGCGACAGCCGAACACTGAAGCTTTCTTT
.	TRBV28	.	TRBJ1-5	CASSNFYQPQHF	TGTGCCAGCAGCAATTTTTATCAGCCCCAGCATTTT
.	TRBV5-1	.	TRBJ1-1	CASSLGGAVNTEAFF	TGCGCCAGCAGCTTGGGTGGGGCAGTAAACACTGAAGCTTTCTTT
TRBD1	TRBV6-5	.	TRBJ1-2	CASSLSLQGSGYTF	TGTGCCAGCAGTCTCTCATTACAGGGGAGTGGCTACACCTTC
.	TRBV7-9	.	TRBJ2-5	CASSIEREQETQYF	TGTGCCAGCAGCATCGAGCGAGAGCAAGAGACCCAGTACTTC
TRBD2	TRBV9	.	TRBJ2-3	CASSASSGNTDTQYF	TGTGCCAGCAGCGCCAGTAGCGGGAACACAGATACGCAGTATTTT
.	TRBV7-3	once	TRBJ1-1	CASSLRGRDRTEAFF	TGTGCCAGCAGCTTAAGGGGGAGGGATAGGACTGAAGCTTTCTTT
TRBD2	TRBV11-2	.	TRBJ2-1	CASSFPGGNEQFF	TGTGCCAGCAGCTTTCCGGGAGGAAATGAGCAGTTCTTC
TRBD1	TRBV28	.	TRBJ2-5	CASSFFGQGGFETQYF	TGTGCCAGCAGTTTTTTTGGACAGGGGGGCTTCGAGACCCAGTACTTC
.	TRBV10-1	.	TRBJ2-1	CASSESVTGRDEQFF	TGCGCCAGCAGTGAGTCTGTGACTGGCCGCGATGAGCAGTTCTTC
.	TRBV27	.	TRBJ2-7	CASSYGQDRGEQYF	TGTGCCAGCAGTTACGGACAGGACCGGGGGGAGCAGTACTTC
.	TRBV27	.	TRBJ1-4	CASSTDPYNEKLFF	TGTGCCAGCAGCACAGATCCTTATAATGAAAAACTGTTTTTT